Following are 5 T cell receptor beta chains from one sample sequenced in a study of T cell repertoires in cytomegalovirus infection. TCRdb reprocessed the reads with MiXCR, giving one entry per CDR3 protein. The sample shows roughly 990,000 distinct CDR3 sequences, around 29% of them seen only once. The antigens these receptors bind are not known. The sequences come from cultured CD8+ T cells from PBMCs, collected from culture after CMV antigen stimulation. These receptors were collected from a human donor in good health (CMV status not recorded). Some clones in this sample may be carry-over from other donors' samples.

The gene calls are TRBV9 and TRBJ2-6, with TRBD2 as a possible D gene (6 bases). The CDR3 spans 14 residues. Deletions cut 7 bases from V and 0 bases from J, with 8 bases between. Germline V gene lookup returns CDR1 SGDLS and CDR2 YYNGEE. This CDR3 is CASHGSSGANVLTF. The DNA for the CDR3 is TGTGCCAGCCACGGGAGCTCTGGGGCCAACGTCCTGACTTTC. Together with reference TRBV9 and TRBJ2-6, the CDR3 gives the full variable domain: DSGVTQTPKHLITATGQRVTLRCSPRSGDLSVYWYQQSLDQGLQFLIQYYNGEERAKGNILERFSAQQFPDLHSELNLSSLELGDSALYFCASHGSSGANVLTFGAGSRLTVL.

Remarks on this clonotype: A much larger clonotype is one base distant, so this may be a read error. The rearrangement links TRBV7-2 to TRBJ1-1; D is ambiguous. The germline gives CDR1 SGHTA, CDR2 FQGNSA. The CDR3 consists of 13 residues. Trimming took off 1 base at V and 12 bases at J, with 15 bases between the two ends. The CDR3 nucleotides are TGTGCCAGCAGCTTAGGGTGGAAGGGCCAAACTTTCTTT. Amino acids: CASSLGWKGQTFF.

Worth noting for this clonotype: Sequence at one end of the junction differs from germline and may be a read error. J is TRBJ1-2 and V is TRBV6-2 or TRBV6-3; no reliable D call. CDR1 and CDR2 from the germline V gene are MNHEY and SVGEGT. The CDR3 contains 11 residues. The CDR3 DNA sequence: TGTGCCAGCACCCTCCGGGGAGCCGTCGCCTTC. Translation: CASTLRGAVAF.

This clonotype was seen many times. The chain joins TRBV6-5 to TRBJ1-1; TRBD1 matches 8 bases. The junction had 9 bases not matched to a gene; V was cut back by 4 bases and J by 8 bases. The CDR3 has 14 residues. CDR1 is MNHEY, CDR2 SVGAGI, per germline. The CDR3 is CASSWDRKAREAFF. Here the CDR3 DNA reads TGTGCCAGCAGTTGGGACAGGAAGGCGAGGGAAGCTTTCTTT.

The CDR3 loop is CASSHARVSNYGYTF. The CDR3 bases are TGCGCCAGCAGCCACGCGCGGGTATCGAACTATGGCTACACCTTC. The chain joins TRBV4-1 to TRBJ1-2; D uncertain. Germline CDR1 is MGHRA and CDR2 is YSYEKL. The CDR3 totals 15 residues. V was pared by 3 bases and J by 2 bases, with 13 bases between.